The source of this TCR beta chain is a study of identical twins. V dropped 4 bases and J dropped 5; count of bases not matched to a gene: 6. Germline V gives CDR1 KGHSH, CDR2 LQKENI. This CDR3 region has 14 residues. Unique molecular identifiers were in the cDNA, with template-switch universal primer binding. TCRdb recomputed calls from the 5' RACE reads with MiXCR, one row per CDR3 protein. The profile covers 500,000 to 550,000 distinct CDR3 sequences, with 20% to 25% appearing a single time and around 0.9% taken by the ten largest. These records were also assigned to another study, of T cells expressing NK-cell markers. This second report adds: Dominant NKG2C+ clonotype frequencies of about 1.0-7.5% of CD8+ T cells were measured in over 5 donors.

V gene TRBV18 combines with J gene TRBJ2-3, with TRBD1 matching 7 bases. Sequences were obtained from CD4+ T cells sorted from blood. The clonotype originates from a woman between 18 and 30 years old in good health. The CDR3 DNA sequence: TGTGCCAGCTCACTCCGGGACAGTAAAGATACGCAGTATTTT. Translation: CASSLRDSKDTQYF.